The rows below give T cell receptor beta chains drawn from one sample of a study of CD8+CD57+ T cells in acquired aplastic anemia. One entry per CDR3 protein results from TCRdb running MiXCR on the reads. The sample contains about 120,000 distinct CDR3 sequences, 50% to 70% of which appear only once. Sequencing was performed on sorted CD4+, CD8+, or CD8+CD57+ T cells (not recorded which) from PBMCs. The receptors were gathered from a human donor with aplastic anemia. CDR3s include the opening cysteine and the closing phenylalanine or tryptophan. Each record gives: clone size, J gene, V gene, D gene, CDR3 protein, CDR3 DNA. A D gene is named only where the DNA matches it firmly. Size is stated for part of the rows, as once, few or many counts, or as a class when the clone is expanded.

>-|TRBJ2-3|TRBV15|-
CATSRDRISVSDTQYF
TGTGCCACCAGCAGAGACCGTATCAGCGTCTCAGATACGCAGTATTTT
>-|TRBJ2-6|TRBV29-1|-
CSVDTGSGANVLTF
TGCAGCGTTGACACAGGCTCTGGGGCCAACGTCCTGACTTTC
>-|TRBJ2-2|TRBV2|-
CASSVLTTTGELFF
TGTGCCAGCAGCGTACTTACAACCACCGGGGAGCTGTTTTTT
>-|TRBJ1-3|TRBV27|TRBD1
CASSSGQGNSGNTIYF
TGTGCCAGCAGTTCGGGACAGGGAAACTCTGGAAACACCATATATTTT
>-|TRBJ2-7|TRBV20-1|TRBD1
CSAPSVGGHEQYF
TGCAGTGCTCCCAGCGTAGGGGGCCACGAGCAGTACTTC
>-|TRBJ1-2|TRBV20-1|-
CSARDELTNYGYTF
TGCAGTGCTAGAGATGAGCTCACTAACTATGGCTACACCTTC
>-|TRBJ1-1|TRBV10-3|-
CAISESEGLAEAFF
TGTGCCATCAGTGAGTCGGAAGGGTTAGCTGAAGCTTTCTTT
>few|TRBJ2-5|TRBV7-9|-
CASSLAHGQETQYF
TGTGCCAGCAGCCTCGCCCACGGCCAAGAGACCCAGTACTTC
>few|TRBJ1-1|TRBV2|TRBD1
CASSGTGGMNTEAFF
TGTGCCAGCAGCGGGACAGGGGGCATGAACACTGAAGCTTTCTTT
>-|TRBJ2-1|TRBV20-1|TRBD2
CSARRASGYNEQFF
TGCAGTGCTAGACGGGCTAGCGGTTACAATGAGCAGTTCTTC
>-|TRBJ1-2|TRBV10-3|TRBD1
CAIREDRGQRGGYTF
TGTGCCATCAGGGAGGACAGGGGGCAGAGGGGAGGCTACACCTTC
>few|TRBJ1-6|TRBV19|TRBD1
CASSTTGTGGSPLHF
TGTGCCAGTAGTACTACCGGGACAGGGGGTTCACCCCTCCACTTT
>many|TRBJ1-1|TRBV5-1|-
CASSPPGNTEAFF
TGCGCCAGCAGCCCACCCGGGAACACTGAAGCTTTCTTT
>-|TRBJ2-3|TRBV29-1|-
CSVARVGGTDTQYF
TGCAGCGTCGCTAGGGTGGGAGGAACAGATACGCAGTATTTT
>few|TRBJ2-6|TRBV2|-
CARRDTSGANVLTF
TGTGCCAGACGGGACACGTCTGGGGCCAACGTCCTGACTTTC
>-|TRBJ1-5|TRBV12-3/TRBV12-4|-
CASSNRFGNQPQHF
TGTGCCAGCAGTAACAGGTTCGGCAATCAGCCCCAGCATTTT
>-|TRBJ1-3|TRBV9|-
CASSRTQGDGNTIYF
TGTGCCAGCAGTCGAACCCAGGGTGATGGAAACACCATATATTTT
>-|TRBJ2-3|TRBV10-3|-
CAISELSGGGTDTQYF
TGTGCCATCAGTGAACTTAGCGGCGGTGGCACAGATACGCAGTATTTT
>-|TRBJ1-2|TRBV14|-
CASSQGTSYGYTF
TGTGCCAGCAGCCAAGGGACCAGCTATGGCTACACCTTC
>many|TRBJ2-7|TRBV12-3/TRBV12-4|TRBD1
CASNSRRDRGHEQYF
TGTGCCAGCAATTCCCGCCGGGACAGGGGCCACGAGCAGTACTTC
>-|TRBJ2-1|TRBV2|TRBD2
CATGEREDNEQFF
TGTGCCACCGGGGAGCGGGAGGACAATGAGCAGTTCTTC
>-|TRBJ2-7|TRBV7-9|-
CASSLPPALEQYF
TGTGCCAGCAGCTTACCTCCAGCGCTCGAGCAGTACTTC